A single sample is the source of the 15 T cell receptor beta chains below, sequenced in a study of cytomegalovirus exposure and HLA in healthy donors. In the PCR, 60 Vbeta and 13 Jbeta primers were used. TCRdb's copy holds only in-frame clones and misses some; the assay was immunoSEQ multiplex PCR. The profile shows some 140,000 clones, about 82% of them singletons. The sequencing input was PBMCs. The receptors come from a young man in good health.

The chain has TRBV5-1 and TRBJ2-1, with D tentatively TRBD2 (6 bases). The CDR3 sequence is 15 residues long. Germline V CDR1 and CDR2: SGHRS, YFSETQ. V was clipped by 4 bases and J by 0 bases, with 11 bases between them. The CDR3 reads CASSPREFSYNEQFF. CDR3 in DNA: TGCGCCAGCAGCCCCCGGGAGTTCTCCTACAATGAGCAGTTCTTC. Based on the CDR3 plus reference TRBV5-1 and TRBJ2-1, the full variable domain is KAGVTQTPRYLIKTRGQQVTLSCSPISGHRSVSWYQQTPGQGLQFLFEYFSETQRNKGNFPGRFSGRQFSNSRSEMNVSTLELGDSALYLCASSPREFSYNEQFFGPGTRLTVL.

The CDR3 DNA reads TGTGCCAGCAGCCCCCGTGTAGCCAAAAACATTCAGTACTTC. Translated: CASSPRVAKNIQYF. The chain carries TRBV9 and TRBJ2-4; no clear D gene. This CDR3 region has 14 residues. V was trimmed by 4 bases and J by 0 bases, leaving 8 bases between them. Germline-derived CDR1 and CDR2 are SGDLS and YYNGEE.

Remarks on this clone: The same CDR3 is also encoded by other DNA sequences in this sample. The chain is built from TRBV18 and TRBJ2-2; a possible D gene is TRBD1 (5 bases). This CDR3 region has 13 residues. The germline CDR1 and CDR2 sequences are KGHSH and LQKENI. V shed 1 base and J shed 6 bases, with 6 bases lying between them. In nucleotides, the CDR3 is TGTGCCAGCTCACCACAGGGGTCCGGGGAGCTGTTTTTT. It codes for CASSPQGSGELFF.

CDR3 coding DNA: TGTGCCAGTAGTCCCACAGGGTATGGCTACACCTTC. It yields the protein CASSPTGYGYTF. This chain joins TRBV19 and TRBJ1-2, with D tentatively TRBD1 (6 bases). There are 12 residues in the CDR3. V dropped 5 bases and J dropped 5 bases, with 9 bases sitting between them. Germline V gene data show CDR1 as LNHDA and CDR2 as SQIVND (reference sequence).

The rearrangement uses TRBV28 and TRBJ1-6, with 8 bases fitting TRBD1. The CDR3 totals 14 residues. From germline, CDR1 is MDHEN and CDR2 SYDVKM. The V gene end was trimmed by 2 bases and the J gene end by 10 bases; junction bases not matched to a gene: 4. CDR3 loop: CASSLQGARSPLHF. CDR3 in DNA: TGTGCCAGCAGTTTACAGGGGGCGCGATCACCCCTCCACTTT.

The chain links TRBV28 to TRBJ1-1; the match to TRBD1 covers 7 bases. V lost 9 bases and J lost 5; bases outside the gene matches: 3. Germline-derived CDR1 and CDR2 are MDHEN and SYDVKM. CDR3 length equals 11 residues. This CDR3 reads CASTGETEAFF. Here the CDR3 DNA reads TGTGCCAGTACAGGGGAAACTGAAGCTTTCTTT.

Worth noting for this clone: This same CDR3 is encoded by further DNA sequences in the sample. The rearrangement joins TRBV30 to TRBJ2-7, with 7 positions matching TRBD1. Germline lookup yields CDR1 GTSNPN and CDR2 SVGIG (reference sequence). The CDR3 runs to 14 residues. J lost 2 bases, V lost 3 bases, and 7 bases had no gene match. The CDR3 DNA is TGTGCCTGGAGCCCTGGGACAGCAACCTACGAGCAGTACTTC. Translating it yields CAWSPGTATYEQYF.

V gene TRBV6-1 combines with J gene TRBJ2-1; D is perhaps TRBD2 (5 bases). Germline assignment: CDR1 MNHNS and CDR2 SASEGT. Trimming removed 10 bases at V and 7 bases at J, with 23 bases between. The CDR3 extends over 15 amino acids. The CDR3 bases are TGTGCCACCACCCCCTCGAATAGGAGAGGGAATGAGCAGTTCTTC. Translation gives CATTPSNRRGNEQFF.

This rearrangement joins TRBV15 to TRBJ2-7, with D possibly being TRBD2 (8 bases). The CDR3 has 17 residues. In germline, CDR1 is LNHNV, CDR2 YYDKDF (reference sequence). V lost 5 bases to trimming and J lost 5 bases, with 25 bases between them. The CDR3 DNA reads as TGTGCCACCAGCCCAGGGGGGGCAGACGGGACTAGAGACGAGCAGTACTTC. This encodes CATSPGGADGTRDEQYF.

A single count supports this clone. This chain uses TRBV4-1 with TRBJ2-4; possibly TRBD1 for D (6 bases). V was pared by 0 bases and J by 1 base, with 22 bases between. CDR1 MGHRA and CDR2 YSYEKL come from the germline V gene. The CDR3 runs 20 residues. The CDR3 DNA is TGCGCCAGCAGCCAAGATTTGAGCTGGGGGCCCGGAGTGGCCAAAAACATTCAGTACTTC. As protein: CASSQDLSWGPGVAKNIQYF.

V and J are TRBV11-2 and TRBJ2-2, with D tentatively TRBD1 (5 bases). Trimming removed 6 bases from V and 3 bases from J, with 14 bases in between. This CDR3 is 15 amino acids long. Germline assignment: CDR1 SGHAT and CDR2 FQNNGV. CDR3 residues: CASSLTDSYTGELFF. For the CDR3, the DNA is TGTGCCAGCAGTTTAACCGACAGCTACACCGGGGAGCTGTTTTTT.

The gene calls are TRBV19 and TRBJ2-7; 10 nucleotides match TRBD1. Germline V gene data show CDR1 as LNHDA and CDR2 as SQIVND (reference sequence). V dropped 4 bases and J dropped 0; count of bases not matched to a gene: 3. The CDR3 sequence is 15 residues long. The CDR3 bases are TGTGCCAGTAGTAGGGACAGGGGCCGCTCCTACGAGCAGTACTTC. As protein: CASSRDRGRSYEQYF.

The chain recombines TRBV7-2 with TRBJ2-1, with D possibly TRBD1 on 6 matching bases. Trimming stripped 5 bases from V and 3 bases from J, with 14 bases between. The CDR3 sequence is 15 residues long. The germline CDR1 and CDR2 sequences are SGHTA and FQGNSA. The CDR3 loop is CASSPARTVYNEQFF. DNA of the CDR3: TGTGCCAGCAGCCCGGCGCGGACAGTCTACAATGAGCAGTTCTTC.

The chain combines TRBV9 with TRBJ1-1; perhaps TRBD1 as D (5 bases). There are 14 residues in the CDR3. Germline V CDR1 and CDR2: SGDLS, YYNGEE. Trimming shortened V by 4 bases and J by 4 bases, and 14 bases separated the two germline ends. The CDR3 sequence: CASSPEGVPTEAFF. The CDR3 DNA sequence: TGTGCCAGCAGCCCTGAAGGGGTGCCCACTGAAGCTTTCTTT.

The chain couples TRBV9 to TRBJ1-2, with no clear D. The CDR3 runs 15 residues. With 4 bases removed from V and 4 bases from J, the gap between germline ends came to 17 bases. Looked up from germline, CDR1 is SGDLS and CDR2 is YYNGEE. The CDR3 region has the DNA TGTGCCAGCAGCCCCTCACCCGAGGGCGGCTATGGCTACACCTTC. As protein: CASSPSPEGGYGYTF.